This section outlines one T cell receptor beta chain sequence together with its context. Its specificity is not known. This entry belongs to a study of identical twins. General observations from the study: Analyses of zero insertions could be partly confounded by invariant MAIT and iNKT cells.

TCRdb passed the 5' RACE reads through MiXCR, listing each CDR3 protein once. The sample gives hundreds of thousands of distinct CDR3 sequences, less than 7% of which show up once; approximately 2% is in the top ten. Trimming removed 4 bases from V and 12 bases from J, with 19 bases in between. Germline values: CDR1 SGHTA, CDR2 FQGNSA. This CDR3 has 14 amino acids. The V call is TRBV7-2, the J call TRBJ2-1, with D tentatively TRBD2 (5 bases). This clonotype originated in a man in his late teens or twenties in good health. The sample taken for sequencing was naive T cells sorted from blood. CDR3 region: CASSSGLEVVGQFF. The CDR3 nucleotides read TGTGCCAGCAGCTCTGGACTGGAGGTAGTAGGGCAGTTCTTC.